Below are 18 T cell receptor beta chains sequenced from a single sample in a study of T cells in Graves' hyperthyroidism and ophthalmopathy. What was amplified from RNA transcripts were TCR beta CDR3 regions. A first-round RT-PCR of the TCR CDR3 used the HTBI primer set. TCRdb re-called the multiplex PCR reads with MiXCR, one entry per CDR3 protein. This table holds around 700,000 distinct CDR3 sequences, just over 35% found once. Sequencing used blood. These receptors all come from a woman aged 40 to 49 with Graves' hyperthyroidism.

This clonotype was seen more than once but under ten times. At one end the junction does not follow the germline gene, possibly because of a read error. The chain has TRBV7-9 and TRBJ1-4; D possibly corresponds to TRBD1 (6 bases). The CDR3 extends over 15 amino acids. Per germline, CDR1 SEHNR and CDR2 FQNEAQ (reference sequence). This chain's CDR3 is CASSPRQATNEKLFF. The CDR3 DNA follows: TGCGCCAGCAGCCCGAGACAGGCAACTAATGAAAAACTGTTTTTT.

As to this clonotype: It may be a read error: a sequence one base away is much more abundant. Because it lacks the conserved phenylalanine or tryptophan at the end, this CDR3 is likely a read error. Written as DNA, the CDR3 is TGTGCCAGCAACCGGGGACAGGCACTAAATGAAAAACTGTTTCTT. Protein: CASNRGQALNEKLFL. The chain carries TRBV6-6 and TRBJ1-4, with 8 nucleotides matching TRBD1. The CDR3 loop spans 15 amino acids. V was clipped by 7 bases and J by 5 bases; unmatched bases: 9. Germline-derived CDR1 and CDR2 are MNHNY and SVGAGI (reference sequence).

This clonotype was detected only once. The chain carries TRBV10-3 and TRBJ1-6; D may be TRBD1 (6 bases). The CDR3 has 14 residues. Trimming stripped 10 bases from V and 7 bases from J, with 17 bases between. Germline CDR1 is ENHRY and CDR2 is SYGVKD. CDR3 loop: CATGQRGVNSPLHF. The CDR3 DNA follows: TGTGCCACCGGACAGAGAGGCGTGAATTCACCCCTCCACTTT.

This clonotype was counted at least ten times. V gene TRBV10-3 combines with J gene TRBJ2-7; D unresolved. Deletions cut 6 bases from V and 1 base from J, with 7 bases between. CDR1 and CDR2 (germline): ENHRY, SYGVKD. The CDR3 length is 12 residues. CDR3 sequence reads: CAISKESYEQYF. CDR3 nucleotide sequence: TGTGCCATCAGCAAGGAGTCCTACGAGCAGTACTTC.

The gene calls are TRBV6-5 and TRBJ1-1; weak D call: TRBD1 (6 bases). This CDR3 is 14 amino acids long. CDR1 is MNHEY and CDR2 is SVGAGI in the germline V gene. Trimming stripped 4 bases from V and 12 bases from J, with 21 bases between. The CDR3 DNA follows: TGTGCCAGCAGTTCCCCAAATGGACAGCTGTGGACTTTCTTT. Translation: CASSSPNGQLWTFF.

This sequence joins TRBV10-3 and TRBJ1-2; 9 bases fit TRBD1. CDR1 and CDR2 (germline): ENHRY, SYGVKD. V trimming: 6 bases; J trimming: 2 bases; junction bases outside the gene matches: 1. The CDR3 sequence is 13 residues long. Here the CDR3 DNA reads TGTGCCATCAGGGGGACAGGGAACTATGGCTACACCTTC. Protein sequence: CAIRGTGNYGYTF.

This chain joins TRBV12-3 or TRBV12-4 and TRBJ1-5; D is possibly TRBD1 (6 bases). The CDR3 is 14 amino acids. Trimming pared 1 base from V and 7 bases from J, leaving 11 bases between. CDR3: CASSLDSGGQPQHF. In DNA form, the CDR3 reads TGTGCCAGCAGTTTAGATTCTGGGGGCCAGCCCCAGCATTTT.

This clonotype has at least ten counts. This sequence joins TRBV7-2 and TRBJ2-2; a weak D match, TRBD1 (5 bases). V was clipped by 4 bases and J by 1 base, with 10 bases between them. The CDR3 has 15 amino acids. CDR1 and CDR2 (germline): SGHTA, FQGNSA. The DNA of the CDR3 is TGTGCCAGCAGCTCGACAGTTATGAACACCGGGGAGCTGTTTTTT. Translated: CASSSTVMNTGELFF.

The chain has TRBV18 and TRBJ1-2; D is undetermined. V shed 3 bases and J shed 3 bases, with 14 bases lying between them. This CDR3 comprises 15 residues. The germline V gene has CDR1 KGHSH and CDR2 LQKENI. The CDR3 is CASSPETGPYYGYTF. The CDR3 nucleotides are TGTGCCAGCTCACCCGAAACTGGACCTTACTATGGCTACACCTTC.

The V call is TRBV6-6, the J call TRBJ1-1; D remains ambiguous. The CDR3 contains 15 residues. Between the trimmed V and J ends, which lost 0 bases and 2 bases, there was a span of 10 bases. Germline V CDR1 and CDR2: MNHNY, SVGAGI (reference sequence). This CDR3 is CASSYSVTLNTEAFF. The CDR3 bases are TGTGCCAGCAGTTACTCGGTGACACTAAACACTGAAGCTTTCTTT.

This chain connects TRBV12-3 or TRBV12-4 to TRBJ1-1; 9 positions match TRBD1. The V gene end was trimmed by 2 bases and the J gene end by 0 bases; junction bases not matched to a gene: 7. The CDR3 extends over 17 amino acids. CDR3 amino acids: CASSLIGTGRMNTEAFF. The CDR3 nucleotides are TGTGCCAGCAGTTTAATCGGGACAGGGCGTATGAACACTGAAGCTTTCTTT.

This rearrangement joins TRBV10-2 to TRBJ2-5; 10 bases fit TRBD2. The CDR3 is 15 amino acids. V gave up 3 bases and J gave up 2 bases; unmatched junction bases: 3. CDR1 is WSHSY and CDR2 is SAAADI in the germline V gene. The CDR3 is CASSEWTSGQETQYF. Here the CDR3 DNA reads TGCGCCAGCAGTGAATGGACTAGCGGACAAGAGACCCAGTACTTC.

This clonotype came up many times. The chain has TRBV2 and TRBJ2-5; D may be TRBD2 (5 bases). Germline CDR1 SNHLY, CDR2 FYNNEI. This CDR3 is built from 16 residues. V lost 1 base, J lost 5 bases, and 17 bases lay in between. The DNA for the CDR3 is TGTGCCAGCAGTGAAGGGGGTGCGGCAAGGAGGGAGACCCAGTACTTC. It encodes CASSEGGAARRETQYF.

About this clonotype: This may stem from a read error, because a much larger clone lies one nucleotide away. This rearrangement joins TRBV7-9 to TRBJ1-1, with D unresolved. The CDR3 contains 11 residues. Germline CDR1 reads SEHNR; CDR2 reads FQNEAQ (reference sequence). V lost 7 bases to trimming and J lost 10 bases, with 13 bases between them. The CDR3 spells CASTRPLLAFF. The CDR3 DNA reads as TGTGCCAGCACCCGGCCCCTCCTAGCTTTCTTT.

At least ten counts were recorded for this clonotype. The chain is built from TRBV6-6 and TRBJ1-1, with TRBD1 as a possible D gene (6 bases). Per germline, CDR1 MNHNY and CDR2 SVGAGI (reference sequence). The ends were cut back, 5 bases at V and 1 base at J, with 17 bases in the middle. This CDR3 comprises 16 residues. This chain's CDR3 is CASSPHRTVKNTEAFF. As DNA, the CDR3 is TGTGCCAGCAGTCCGCACAGGACAGTGAAGAACACTGAAGCTTTCTTT.

J is TRBJ2-7 and V is TRBV4-3, with 9 positions matching TRBD2. Trimming cost V 1 base and J 3 bases; bases outside gene matches: 4. The CDR3 is 15 amino acids. CDR1 LGHNA and CDR2 YSLEER come from the germline V gene. CDR3 sequence reads: CASSQGLAGNYEQYF. As DNA, the CDR3 is TGCGCCAGCAGCCAAGGTCTAGCGGGAAACTACGAGCAGTACTTC.

This chain uses TRBV7-9 with TRBJ2-7; D may match TRBD1 or TRBD2 (5 bases each). Deletions cut 5 bases from V and 4 bases from J, with 18 bases between. Germline-derived CDR1 and CDR2 are SEHNR and FQNEAQ (reference sequence). The CDR3 loop spans 15 amino acids. CDR3 sequence reads: CASSQSVGTEYEQYF. In nucleotides, the CDR3 is TGTGCCAGCAGCCAATCGGTCGGGACCGAATACGAGCAGTACTTC.

The chain carries TRBV2 and TRBJ1-2, with D perhaps TRBD1 (6 bases). Trimming shortened V by 5 bases and J by 0 bases, and 13 bases separated the two germline ends. The CDR3 has 15 amino acids. Germline V gene data show CDR1 as SNHLY and CDR2 as FYNNEI. CDR3 DNA: TGTGCCAGCAGTCAAGACAGGATATCTAACTATGGCTACACCTTC. It encodes CASSQDRISNYGYTF.